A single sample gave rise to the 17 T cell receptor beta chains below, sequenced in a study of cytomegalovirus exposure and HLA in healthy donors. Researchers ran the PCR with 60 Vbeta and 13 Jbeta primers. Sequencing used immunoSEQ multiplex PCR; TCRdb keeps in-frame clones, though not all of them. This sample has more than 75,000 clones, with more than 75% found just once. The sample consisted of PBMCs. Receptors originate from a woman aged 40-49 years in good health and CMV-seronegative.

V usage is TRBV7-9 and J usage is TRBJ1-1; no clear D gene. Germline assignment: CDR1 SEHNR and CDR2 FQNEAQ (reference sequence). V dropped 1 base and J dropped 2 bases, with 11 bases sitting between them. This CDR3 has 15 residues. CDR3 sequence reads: CASSLGAASNTEAFF. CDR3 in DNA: TGTGCCAGCAGCTTAGGGGCAGCTTCTAACACTGAAGCTTTCTTT.

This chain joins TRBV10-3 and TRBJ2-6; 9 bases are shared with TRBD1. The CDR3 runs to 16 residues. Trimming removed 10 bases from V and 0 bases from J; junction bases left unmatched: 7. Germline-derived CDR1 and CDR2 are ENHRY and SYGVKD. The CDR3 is CATGQGSLSGANVLTF. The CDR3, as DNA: TGTGCCACCGGACAGGGGAGCCTCTCTGGGGCCAACGTCCTGACTTTC.

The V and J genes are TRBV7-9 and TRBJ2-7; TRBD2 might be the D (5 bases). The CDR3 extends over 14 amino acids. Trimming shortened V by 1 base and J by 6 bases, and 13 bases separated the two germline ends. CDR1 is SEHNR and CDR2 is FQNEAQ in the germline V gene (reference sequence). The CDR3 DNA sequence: TGTGCCAGCAGCTTAGTACTGGGAGACGGCGAGCAGTACTTC. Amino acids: CASSLVLGDGEQYF.

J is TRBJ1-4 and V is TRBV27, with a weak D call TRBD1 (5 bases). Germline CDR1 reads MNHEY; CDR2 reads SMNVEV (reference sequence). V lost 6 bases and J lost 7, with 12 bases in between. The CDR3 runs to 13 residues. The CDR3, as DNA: TGTGCCAGCAGGTGGGGGGTAGGTGAAAAACTGTTTTTT. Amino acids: CASRWGVGEKLFF.

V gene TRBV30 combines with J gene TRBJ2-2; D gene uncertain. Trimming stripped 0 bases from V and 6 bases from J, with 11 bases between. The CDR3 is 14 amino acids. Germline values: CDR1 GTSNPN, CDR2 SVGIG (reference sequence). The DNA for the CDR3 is TGTGCCTGGAGTGTAGGCGGTCCACCCGGGGAGCTGTTTTTT. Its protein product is CAWSVGGPPGELFF.

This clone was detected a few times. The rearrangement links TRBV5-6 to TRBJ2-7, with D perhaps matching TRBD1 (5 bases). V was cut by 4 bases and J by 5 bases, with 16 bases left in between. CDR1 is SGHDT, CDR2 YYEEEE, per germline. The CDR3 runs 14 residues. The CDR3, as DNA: TGTGCCAGCAGCCCGGACATAACCACGAACGAGCAGTACTTC. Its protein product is CASSPDITTNEQYF.

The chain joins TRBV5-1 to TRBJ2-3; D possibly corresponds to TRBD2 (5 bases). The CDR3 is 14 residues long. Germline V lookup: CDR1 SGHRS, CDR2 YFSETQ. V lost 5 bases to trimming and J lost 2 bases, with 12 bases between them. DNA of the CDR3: TGCGCCAGCAGTAGCCAGCGGCACACAGATACGCAGTATTTT. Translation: CASSSQRHTDTQYF.

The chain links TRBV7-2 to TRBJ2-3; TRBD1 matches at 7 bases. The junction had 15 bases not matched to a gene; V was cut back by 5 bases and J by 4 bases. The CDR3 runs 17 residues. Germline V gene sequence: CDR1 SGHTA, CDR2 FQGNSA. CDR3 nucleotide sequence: TGTGCCAGCAGCCGTTTACTGGGACAGACCAGGGCAGATACGCAGTATTTT. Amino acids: CASSRLLGQTRADTQYF.

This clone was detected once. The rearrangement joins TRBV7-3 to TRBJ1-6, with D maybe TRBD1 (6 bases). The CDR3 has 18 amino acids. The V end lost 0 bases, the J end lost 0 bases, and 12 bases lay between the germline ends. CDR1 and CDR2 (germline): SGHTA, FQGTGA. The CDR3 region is CASSLTAGGVSYNSPLHF. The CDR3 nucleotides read TGTGCCAGCAGCTTAACAGCGGGGGGCGTCTCCTATAATTCACCCCTCCACTTT. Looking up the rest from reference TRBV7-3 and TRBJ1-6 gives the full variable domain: GAGVSQTPSNKVTEKGKYVELRCDPISGHTALYWYRQSLGQGPEFLIYFQGTGAADDSGLPNDRFFAVRPEGSVSTLKIQRTERGDSAVYLCASSLTAGGVSYNSPLHFGNGTRLTVT.

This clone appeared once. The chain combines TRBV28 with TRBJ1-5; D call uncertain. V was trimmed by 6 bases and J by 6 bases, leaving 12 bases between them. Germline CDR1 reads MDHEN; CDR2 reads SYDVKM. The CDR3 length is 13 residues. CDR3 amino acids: CASRLAGFQPQHF. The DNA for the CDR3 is TGTGCCAGCAGGCTGGCGGGTTTTCAGCCCCAGCATTTT.

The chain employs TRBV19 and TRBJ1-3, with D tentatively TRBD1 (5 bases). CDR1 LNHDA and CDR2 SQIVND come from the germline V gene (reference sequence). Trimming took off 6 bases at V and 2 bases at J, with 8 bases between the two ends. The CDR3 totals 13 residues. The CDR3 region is CASRQGAGNTIYF. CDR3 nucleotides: TGTGCCAGTAGGCAGGGCGCTGGAAACACCATATATTTT. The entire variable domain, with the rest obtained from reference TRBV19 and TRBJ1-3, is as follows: DGGITQSPKYLFRKEGQNVTLSCEQNLNHDAMYWYRQDPGQGLRLIYYSQIVNDFQKGDIAEGYSVSREKKESFPLTVTSAQKNPTAFYLCASRQGAGNTIYFGEGSWLTVV.

Written as DNA, the CDR3 is TGTGCCAGCAGCTTCCTCTACAGTAGAGGCTACACCTTC. It is translated as CASSFLYSRGYTF. The chain recombines TRBV7-9 with TRBJ1-2; unclear D gene. Germline assignment: CDR1 SEHNR and CDR2 FQNEAQ (reference sequence). V was clipped by 3 bases and J by 8 bases, with 13 bases between them. The CDR3 is 13 residues long.

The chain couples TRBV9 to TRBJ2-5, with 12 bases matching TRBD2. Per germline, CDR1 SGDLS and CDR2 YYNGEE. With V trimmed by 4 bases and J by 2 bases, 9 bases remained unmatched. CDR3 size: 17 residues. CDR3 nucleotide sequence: TGTGCCAGCAGCAAGGGACTAGCGGGCTCCTTACAAGAGACCCAGTACTTC. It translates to CASSKGLAGSLQETQYF.

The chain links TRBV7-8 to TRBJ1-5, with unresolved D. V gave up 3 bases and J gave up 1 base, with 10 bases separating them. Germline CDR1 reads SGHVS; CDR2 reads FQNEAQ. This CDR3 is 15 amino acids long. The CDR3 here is CASSLDGLSNQPQHF. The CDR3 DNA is TGTGCCAGCAGCTTGGATGGACTAAGCAATCAGCCCCAGCATTTT.

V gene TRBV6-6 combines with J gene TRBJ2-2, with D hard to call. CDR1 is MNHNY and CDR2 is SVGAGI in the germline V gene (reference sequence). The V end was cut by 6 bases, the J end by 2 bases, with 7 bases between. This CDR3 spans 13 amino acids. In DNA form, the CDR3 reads TGTGCCAGCAGGGGCTCAAACACCGGGGAGCTGTTTTTT. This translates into CASRGSNTGELFF.

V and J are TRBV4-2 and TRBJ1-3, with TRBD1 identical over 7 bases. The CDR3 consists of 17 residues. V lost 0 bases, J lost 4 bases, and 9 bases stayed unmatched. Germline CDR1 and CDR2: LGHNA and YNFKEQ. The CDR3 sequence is CASSQEGRGTEGNTIYF. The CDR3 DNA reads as TGTGCCAGCAGCCAAGAAGGCAGGGGGACTGAGGGAAACACCATATATTTT.

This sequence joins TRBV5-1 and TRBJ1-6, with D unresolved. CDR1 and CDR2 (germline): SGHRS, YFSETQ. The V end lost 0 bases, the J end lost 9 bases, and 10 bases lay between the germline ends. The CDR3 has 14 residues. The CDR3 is CASSLDLAGSPLHF. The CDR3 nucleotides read TGCGCCAGCAGCTTGGACCTAGCGGGTTCACCCCTCCACTTT. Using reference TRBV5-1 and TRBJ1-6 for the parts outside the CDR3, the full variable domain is KAGVTQTPRYLIKTRGQQVTLSCSPISGHRSVSWYQQTPGQGLQFLFEYFSETQRNKGNFPGRFSGRQFSNSRSEMNVSTLELGDSALYLCASSLDLAGSPLHFGNGTRLTVT.